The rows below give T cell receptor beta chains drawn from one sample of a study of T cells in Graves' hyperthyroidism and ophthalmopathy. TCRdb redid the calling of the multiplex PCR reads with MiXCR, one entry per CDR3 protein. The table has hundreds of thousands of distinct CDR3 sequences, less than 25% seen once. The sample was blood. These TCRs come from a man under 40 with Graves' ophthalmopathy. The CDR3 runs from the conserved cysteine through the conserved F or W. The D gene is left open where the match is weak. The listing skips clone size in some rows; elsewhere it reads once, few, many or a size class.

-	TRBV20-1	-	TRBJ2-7	TGCAGTGCTAGAGATTCCCAGGGTGGGGACTACGAGCAGTACTTC	CSARDSQGGDYEQYF
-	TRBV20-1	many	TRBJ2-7	TGCAGTGCTAGACTAAGGGCAGTCTACGAGCAGTACTTC	CSARLRAVYEQYF
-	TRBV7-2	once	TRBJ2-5	TGTGCCAGCAATCAAGGACCGGGGAGGAGGCAAGAGACCCAGTACTTC	CASNQGPGRRQETQYF
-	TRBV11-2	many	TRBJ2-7	TGTGCCAGCAACGCGGTGGGAGGATCCTACGAGCAGTACTTC	CASNAVGGSYEQYF
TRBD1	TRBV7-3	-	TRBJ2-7	TGTGCCAGCAGCTGGACAGGGGGCGGCTCCTACGAGCAGTACTTC	CASSWTGGGSYEQYF
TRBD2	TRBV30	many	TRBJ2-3	TGTGCCTGGAGTGTGGGGCGGGGGGCAACGAAGGATACGCAGTATTTT	CAWSVGRGATKDTQYF
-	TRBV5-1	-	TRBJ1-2	TGCGCCAGCAGCTTGGTGGCGCCGGAAGGTGGCTACACCTTC	CASSLVAPEGGYTF
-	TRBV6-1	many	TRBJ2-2	TGTGCCAGCAGTAGGACGGCGAACACCGGGGAGCTGTTTTTT	CASSRTANTGELFF
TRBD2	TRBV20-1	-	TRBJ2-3	TGCAGTGCTCGGGAGGCAGATACGCAGTATTTT	CSAREADTQYF
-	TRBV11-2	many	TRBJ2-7	TGTGCCAGCAGCTTAGGAACCTACGAGCAGTACTTC	CASSLGTYEQYF
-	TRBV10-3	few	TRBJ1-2	TGTGCCATCAATGGAGGAGGGGGTTATGGCTACACCTTC	CAINGGGGYGYTF
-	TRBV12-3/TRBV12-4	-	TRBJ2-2	TGTGCCAGCAGTATAGGGGAGAGACGGGAGCTGTTTTTT	CASSIGERRELFF
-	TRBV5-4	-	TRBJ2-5	TGTGCCAGCAGCTTGGGTGGAGCGGAGACGGAGTACTTC	CASSLGGAETEYF
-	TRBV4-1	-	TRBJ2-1	TGCGCCAGCAGCCAAGAGCGAGGGATCAATGAGCAGTTCTTC	CASSQERGINEQFF
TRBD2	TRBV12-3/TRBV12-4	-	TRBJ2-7	TGTGCCAGCAGTTTGGGACTAGCGGGCGAAAGCTCCTACGAGCAGTACTTC	CASSLGLAGESSYEQYF
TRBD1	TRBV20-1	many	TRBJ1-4	TGCAGTGCTAGAGTACAGGGGGGAGTTGAAAAACTGTTTTTT	CSARVQGGVEKLFF
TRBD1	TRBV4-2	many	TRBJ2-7	TGTGCCAGCAGCCAAGACCCCCGACAGGGGGGATACGAGCAGTACTTC	CASSQDPRQGGYEQYF
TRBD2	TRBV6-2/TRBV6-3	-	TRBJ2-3	TGTGCCAGCAGCCAACTAGCGGGAGGGGTCACAGATACGCAGTATTTT	CASSQLAGGVTDTQYF
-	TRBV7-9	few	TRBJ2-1	TGTGCCAGCAGCTTAGATTTGGGCTCCTACGAGCAGTTCTTC	CASSLDLGSYEQFF
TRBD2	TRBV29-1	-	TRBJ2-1	TGCAGCGTTGAAAAGGAGGGAGGGCCGCCGTGGCACAATGAGCAGTTCTTC	CSVEKEGGPPWHNEQFF
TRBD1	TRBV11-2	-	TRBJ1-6	TGTGCCAGCAGCTTATCGGGGACAGTCATATCACCCCTCCACTTT	CASSLSGTVISPLHF
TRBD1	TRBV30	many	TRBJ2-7	TGTGCCTGCGTTTGGGGACAGGGCTACGAGCAGTACTTC	CACVWGQGYEQYF